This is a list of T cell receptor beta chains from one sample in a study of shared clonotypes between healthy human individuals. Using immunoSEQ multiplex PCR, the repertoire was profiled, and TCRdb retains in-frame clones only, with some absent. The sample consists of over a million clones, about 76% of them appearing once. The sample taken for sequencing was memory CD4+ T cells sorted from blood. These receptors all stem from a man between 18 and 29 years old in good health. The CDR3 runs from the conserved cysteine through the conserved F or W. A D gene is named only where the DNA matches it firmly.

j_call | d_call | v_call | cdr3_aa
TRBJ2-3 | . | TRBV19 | CASSMITSGAQYF
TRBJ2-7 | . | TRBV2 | CASSVGGSLDEQYF
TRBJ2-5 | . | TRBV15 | CATSRAVRGTQYF
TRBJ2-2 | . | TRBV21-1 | CASSRAGTNTGELFF
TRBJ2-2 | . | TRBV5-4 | CASSRRGTGELFF
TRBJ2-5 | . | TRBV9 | CASSPGGGAQETQYF
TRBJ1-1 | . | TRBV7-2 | CASSLDRTTEAFF
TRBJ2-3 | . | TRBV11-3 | CASSYSGRGQPDTQYF
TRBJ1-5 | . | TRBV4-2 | CASSQVLNQPQHF
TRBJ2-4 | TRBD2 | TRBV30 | CAWSSASGAQYF
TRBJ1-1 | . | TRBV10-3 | CAIIPGPENTEAFF
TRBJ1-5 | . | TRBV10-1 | CASSPGISNQPQHF
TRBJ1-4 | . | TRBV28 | CASSLQGTANEKLFF
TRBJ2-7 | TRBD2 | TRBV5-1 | CASSLEDPGLAGGKSYEQYF
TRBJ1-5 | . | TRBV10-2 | CASSEKDQPQHF
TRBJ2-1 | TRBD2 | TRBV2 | CASSPLAGLNEQFF
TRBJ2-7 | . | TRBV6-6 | CASVRLPGDSYEQYF
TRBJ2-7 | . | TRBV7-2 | CASSPEGHEQYF
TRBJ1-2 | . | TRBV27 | CASSLSLGVGQAYGYTF
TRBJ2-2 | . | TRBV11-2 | CASSMRSGRGLGGTGELFF
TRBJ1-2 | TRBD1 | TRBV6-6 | CASSYSGTVYGYTF
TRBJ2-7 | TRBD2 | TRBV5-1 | CASSATGLAGAYEQYF
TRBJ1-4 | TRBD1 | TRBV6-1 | CASSEGRGREKLFF